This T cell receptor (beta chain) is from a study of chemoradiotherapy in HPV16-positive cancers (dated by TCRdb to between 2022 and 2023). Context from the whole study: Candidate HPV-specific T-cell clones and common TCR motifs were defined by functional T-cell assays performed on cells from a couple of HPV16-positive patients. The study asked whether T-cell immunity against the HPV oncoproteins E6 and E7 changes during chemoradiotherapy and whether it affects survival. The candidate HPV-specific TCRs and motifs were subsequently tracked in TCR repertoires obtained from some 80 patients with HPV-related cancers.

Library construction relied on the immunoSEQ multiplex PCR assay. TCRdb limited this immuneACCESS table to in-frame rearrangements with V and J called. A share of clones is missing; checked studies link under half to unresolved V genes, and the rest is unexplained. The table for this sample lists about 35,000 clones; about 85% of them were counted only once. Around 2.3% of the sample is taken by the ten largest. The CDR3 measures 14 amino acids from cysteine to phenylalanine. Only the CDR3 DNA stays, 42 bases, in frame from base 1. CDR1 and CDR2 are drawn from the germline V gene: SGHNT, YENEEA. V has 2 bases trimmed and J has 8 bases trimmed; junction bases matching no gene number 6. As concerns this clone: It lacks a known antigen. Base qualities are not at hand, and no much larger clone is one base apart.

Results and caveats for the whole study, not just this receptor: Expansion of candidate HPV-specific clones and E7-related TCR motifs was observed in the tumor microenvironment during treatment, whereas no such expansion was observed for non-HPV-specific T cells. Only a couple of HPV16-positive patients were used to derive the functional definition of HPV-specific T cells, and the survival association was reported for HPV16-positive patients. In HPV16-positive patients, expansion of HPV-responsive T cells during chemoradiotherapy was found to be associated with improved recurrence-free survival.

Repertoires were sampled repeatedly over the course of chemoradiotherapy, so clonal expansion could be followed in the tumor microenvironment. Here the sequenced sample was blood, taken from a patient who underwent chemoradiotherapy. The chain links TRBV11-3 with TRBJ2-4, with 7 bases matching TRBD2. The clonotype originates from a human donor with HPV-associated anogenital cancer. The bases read TGTGCCAGCAGCTTACAGGGAGGGGAGGACATTCAGTACTTC. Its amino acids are CASSLQGGEDIQYF.